The 29 T cell receptor beta chains below were found in one sample sequenced in a study of CD8 T cells in Susac syndrome. The RNA input was about 0.5 to 1 ug, and it was reverse transcribed with random hexamers. TCRdb ran MiXCR on the immunoSEQ multiplex PCR reads and lists one entry per CDR3 protein. The table has 200,000 or so distinct CDR3 sequences, almost 96% seen once; the top ten hold about 0.093%. Sequencing was performed on CD4+ T cells from PBMCs. The receptors come from a human donor with multiple sclerosis.

The chain uses TRBV3-1 and TRBJ2-7; the D gene is possibly TRBD2 (6 bases). V was clipped by 4 bases and J by 1 base, with 14 bases between them. Germline values: CDR1 LGHDT, CDR2 YNNKEL (reference sequence). This CDR3 is built from 15 residues. DNA of the CDR3: TGTGCCAGCAGCCCGCCCGGGACTTTATCCTACGAGCAGTACTTC. It translates to CASSPPGTLSYEQYF.

The chain uses TRBV2 and TRBJ2-4; 8 bases are shared with TRBD1. This CDR3 comprises 17 residues. Trimming at V came to 2 bases and at J to 3 bases, leaving 9 bases not matched to a gene. The germline CDR1 and CDR2 sequences are SNHLY and FYNNEI. The CDR3 sequence: CASSESRTGLGKNIQYF. CDR3 DNA: TGTGCCAGCAGTGAAAGTCGGACAGGGCTTGGCAAAAACATTCAGTACTTC.

The chain employs TRBV2 and TRBJ2-1; D gene unclear. The CDR3 has 13 amino acids. V lost 4 bases to trimming and J lost 2 bases, with 6 bases between them. Germline V gene lookup returns CDR1 SNHLY and CDR2 FYNNEI. The CDR3 sequence is CASSGNTYNEQFF. The CDR3 nucleotides read TGTGCCAGCAGTGGGAACACCTACAATGAGCAGTTCTTC.

This clonotype came up a few times. The gene calls are TRBV11-1 and TRBJ2-3; unclear D gene. The V and J ends lost 1 base and 4 bases respectively, with 6 bases between them. The CDR3 consists of 13 residues. Germline V gives CDR1 SGHAT, CDR2 FQDESV (reference sequence). This chain's CDR3 is CASSLGRADTQYF. The CDR3 DNA is TGTGCCAGCAGCTTAGGTCGTGCAGATACGCAGTATTTT.

The gene calls are TRBV18 and TRBJ2-5, with 7 bases matching TRBD2. The CDR3 length is 17 residues. Germline values: CDR1 KGHSH, CDR2 LQKENI. Trimming took 0 bases from V and 8 from J; bases not matched to a gene: 15. CDR3 DNA: TGTGCCAGCTCACCACCGAGCACTAGCGTTACTACAATAACCCAGTACTTC. Its translation: CASSPPSTSVTTITQYF.

This chain links TRBV6-6 with TRBJ1-6; unclear D gene. This CDR3 has 12 amino acids. In germline, CDR1 is MNHNY, CDR2 SVGAGI (reference sequence). Trimming left V 5 bases short and J 14 bases short, with 13 bases between. The CDR3 loop is CASSPSQVALHF. CDR3 DNA: TGTGCCAGCAGTCCTTCCCAAGTTGCCCTCCACTTT.

The count of this clonotype is one. The chain recombines TRBV7-9 with TRBJ1-1, with 7 nucleotides matching TRBD1. The CDR3 has 14 residues. J lost 0 bases, V lost 7 bases, and 5 bases had no gene match. Per the germline V gene, CDR1 is SEHNR and CDR2 is FQNEAQ (reference sequence). The CDR3 region has the DNA TGTGCCAGCAAAAGGGGGCATCTGAACACTGAAGCTTTCTTT. Translated, it gives CASKRGHLNTEAFF.

This clonotype was counted once. This rearrangement joins TRBV12-3 or TRBV12-4 to TRBJ2-7; TRBD2 might be the D (7 bases). V lost 5 bases and J 0 bases, leaving 14 bases between the germline ends. The CDR3 has 15 amino acids. The CDR3 DNA reads TGTGCCAGCAGTCTCAAGGGGGGGTACTCCTACGAGCAGTACTTC. Translated: CASSLKGGYSYEQYF.

The chain carries TRBV3-1 and TRBJ1-2; D is unclear. V was shortened by 7 bases and J by 0 bases, with 12 bases between the two germline ends. CDR1 is LGHDT and CDR2 is YNNKEL in the germline V gene (reference sequence). The CDR3 extends over 14 amino acids. In DNA, the CDR3 is TGTGCCAGCACCACTAAAGGAGCTAACTATGGCTACACCTTC. Translating it yields CASTTKGANYGYTF.

V is TRBV20-1 and J is TRBJ2-5; D is undetermined. Per the germline V gene, CDR1 is DFQATT and CDR2 is SNEGSKA (reference sequence). This CDR3 comprises 10 residues. Trimming shortened V by 3 bases and J by 6 bases, and 5 bases separated the two germline ends. The CDR3 is CSASRQTQYF. In nucleotides, the CDR3 is TGCAGTGCTAGCAGGCAGACCCAGTACTTC.

CDR3 sequence: CASSPPRWDTQYF. The CDR3 DNA reads TGTGCCAGCAGCCCGCCCCGGTGGGATACGCAGTATTTT. The chain is built from TRBV9 and TRBJ2-3; no firm D call. V lost 4 bases to trimming and J lost 6 bases, with 12 bases between them. The CDR3 consists of 13 residues. CDR1 SGDLS and CDR2 YYNGEE come from the germline V gene.

The chain links TRBV5-1 to TRBJ2-5; 10 bases map to TRBD1. The V segment lost 5 bases and the J segment 3 bases; nucleotides outside the gene matches: 7. The CDR3 loop spans 15 amino acids. Germline CDR1 reads SGHRS; CDR2 reads YFSETQ. The CDR3 DNA follows: TGCGCCAGCAGTAAGGCCGGGACAGGGGAAGAGACCCAGTACTTC. Protein sequence: CASSKAGTGEETQYF.

The V call is TRBV15, the J call TRBJ2-1, with TRBD1 matching 8 bases. The CDR3 has 16 residues. From germline, CDR1 is LNHNV and CDR2 YYDKDF (reference sequence). The trim removed 1 base at V and 7 bases at J, leaving 9 bases unmatched. The CDR3 region is CATSRAPRTGRNEQFF. Here the CDR3 DNA reads TGTGCCACCAGCAGAGCCCCTAGGACAGGGAGGAATGAGCAGTTCTTC.

This clonotype showed up just once. This sequence joins TRBV30 and TRBJ1-2; perhaps TRBD1 as D (5 bases). CDR3 length equals 12 residues. Germline-derived CDR1 and CDR2 are GTSNPN and SVGIG (reference sequence). The ends were cut back, 2 bases at V and 11 bases at J, with 15 bases in the middle. The CDR3 DNA is TGTGCCTGGAGTTTAAGGGACGGGGGATACACCTTC. This translates into CAWSLRDGGYTF.

DNA for the CDR3: TGTGCCAGCACCATGGGGATGTCTAACTATGGCTACACCTTC. It is translated as CASTMGMSNYGYTF. This chain connects TRBV12-3 or TRBV12-4 to TRBJ1-2, with D unclear. Trimming took off 7 bases at V and 0 bases at J, with 12 bases between the two ends. This CDR3 has 14 amino acids.

V is TRBV20-1 and J is TRBJ2-7; perhaps D is TRBD1 or TRBD2 (6 bases each). Per germline, CDR1 DFQATT and CDR2 SNEGSKA (reference sequence). V gave up 4 bases and J gave up 3 bases, with 19 bases separating them. The CDR3 extends over 15 amino acids. In nucleotides, the CDR3 is TGCAGTGCTATCCCTCTGGGGGGCTGGGGCTACGAGCAGTACTTC. Its translation: CSAIPLGGWGYEQYF.

This clonotype has a handful of counts. The chain couples TRBV9 to TRBJ2-7; D is uncertain. CDR1 SGDLS and CDR2 YYNGEE come from the germline V gene. V was trimmed by 0 bases and J by 6 bases, leaving 13 bases between them. This CDR3 comprises 14 residues. As DNA, the CDR3 is TGTGCCAGCAGCGTAGAGGGAAGGCTAGGCGAGCAGTACTTC. It codes for CASSVEGRLGEQYF.

This clonotype was recorded once. The chain employs TRBV12-5 and TRBJ2-5; 10 bases agree with TRBD1. The ends lost 6 bases at V and 1 base at J; junction bases unmatched: 5. The CDR3 has 15 amino acids. Germline lookup yields CDR1 LGHNT and CDR2 FRNRAP. The CDR3 DNA is TGTGCTAGTGGGCGGACAGGGGGGACCCAAGAGACCCAGTACTTC. Its translation is CASGRTGGTQETQYF.

This clonotype has a handful of counts. V and J are TRBV7-8 and TRBJ1-1; 7 bases match TRBD1. Germline V CDR1 and CDR2: SGHVS, FQNEAQ. The CDR3 runs to 14 residues. V was pared by 8 bases and J by 2 bases, with 8 bases of the junction left unmatched. The chain's CDR3 is CASFLGTANTEAFF. CDR3 nucleotide sequence: TGTGCCAGCTTCCTAGGGACAGCAAACACTGAAGCTTTCTTT. Full variable domain (missing parts from reference TRBV7-8 and TRBJ1-1): GAGVSQSPRYKVAKRGQDVALRCDPISGHVSLFWYQQALGQGPEFLTYFQNEAQLDKSGLPSDRFFAERPEGSVSTLKIQRTQQEDSAVYLCASFLGTANTEAFFGQGTRLTVV.

The chain combines TRBV20-1 with TRBJ1-5; the D is unclear. The CDR3 has 12 residues. Between the trimmed V and J ends, which lost 6 bases and 5 bases, there was a span of 11 bases. Germline assignment: CDR1 DFQATT and CDR2 SNEGSKA (reference sequence). This CDR3 reads CSAAGVDQPQHF. For the CDR3, the DNA is TGCAGTGCCGCAGGTGTTGATCAGCCCCAGCATTTT.

The chain has TRBV2 and TRBJ1-2; D is unclear. V shed 10 bases and J shed 1 base, with 19 bases lying between them. The CDR3 covers 15 residues. Germline CDR1 and CDR2: SNHLY and FYNNEI. This CDR3 reads CATKLGRYLNYGYTF. CDR3 coding DNA: TGTGCCACAAAGTTGGGGAGATACCTTAACTATGGCTACACCTTC. The full variable domain, its missing parts supplied by reference TRBV2 and TRBJ1-2, is EPEVTQTPSHQVTQMGQEVILRCVPISNHLYFYWYRQILGQKVEFLVSFYNNEISEKSEIFDDQFSVERPDGSNFTLKIRSTKLEDSAMYFCATKLGRYLNYGYTFGSGTRLTVV.

The chain links TRBV30 to TRBJ2-7; D is unresolved. The CDR3 sequence is 14 residues long. The V end was cut by 2 bases, the J end by 3 bases, with 14 bases between. Germline V lookup: CDR1 GTSNPN, CDR2 SVGIG (reference sequence). CDR3 DNA sequence: TGTGCCTGGAGTTTGGGCTTTAGGTTCTACGAGCAGTACTTC. This sequence encodes CAWSLGFRFYEQYF.

With regard to this clonotype: The junction differs from germline at one of its ends, possibly a read error. V and J are TRBV15 and TRBJ2-7; 16 positions agree with TRBD2. The CDR3 runs to 17 residues. In germline, CDR1 is LNHNV, CDR2 YYDKDF (reference sequence). CDR3 loop: CATSKGLAGGPLDDQYF. CDR3 DNA: TGTGCCACCAGCAAGGGACTAGCGGGGGGGCCTCTCGACGATCAGTACTTC.

This rearrangement joins TRBV12-3 or TRBV12-4 to TRBJ2-1; no reliable D call. The V end was cut by 6 bases, the J end by 5 bases, with 8 bases between. The CDR3 is made up of 12 amino acids. CDR3 protein: CASSSRNNEQFF. The CDR3 bases are TGTGCCAGCAGCTCTAGAAACAATGAGCAGTTCTTC.

The chain combines TRBV6-5 with TRBJ2-7, with D unclear. V was clipped by 2 bases and J by 7 bases, with 15 bases between them. The CDR3 has 14 residues. Germline V CDR1 and CDR2: MNHEY, SVGAGI. The CDR3 sequence is CASSYAPGTREQYF. CDR3 nucleotide sequence: TGTGCCAGCAGTTACGCCCCAGGTACGAGGGAGCAGTACTTC.

The chain carries TRBV9 and TRBJ1-1, with 8 bases lining up with TRBD1. After removal of 0 bases from V and 3 bases from J, the junction contained 7 bases not matched to a gene. Germline loops: CDR1 SGDLS, CDR2 YYNGEE. This CDR3 contains 16 residues. This chain's CDR3 is CASSVGDRRYDTEAFF. The CDR3 DNA follows: TGTGCCAGCAGCGTAGGGGACAGGCGCTACGACACTGAAGCTTTCTTT.

The chain has TRBV5-4 and TRBJ2-4; D is uncertain. The V end lost 6 bases, the J end lost 2 bases, and 9 bases lay between the germline ends. This CDR3 has 13 residues. CDR1 is SGHNT and CDR2 is YYREEE in the germline V gene (reference sequence). CDR3 in amino acids: CASTSESKNIQYF. CDR3 in DNA: TGTGCCAGCACCTCAGAGTCCAAAAACATTCAGTACTTC.

As DNA, the CDR3 is TGCGCCAGCAGCTTTCAAACCGGGACCTACAATGAGCAGTTCTTC. It is translated as CASSFQTGTYNEQFF. The J gene is TRBJ2-1, the V gene TRBV5-1, with D perhaps TRBD2 (5 bases). This CDR3 region has 15 residues. Trimming cost V 2 bases and J 2 bases, with 11 bases left between them. Germline V gene sequence: CDR1 SGHRS, CDR2 YFSETQ.

The V and J genes are TRBV5-1 and TRBJ2-6; D perhaps matches TRBD2 (5 bases). Germline CDR1 reads SGHRS; CDR2 reads YFSETQ. CDR3 length: 16 residues. V was shortened by 0 bases and J by 2 bases, with 9 bases between the two germline ends. The CDR3 spells CASSLATRAGANVLTF. The CDR3, as DNA: TGCGCCAGCAGCTTGGCCACGAGGGCTGGGGCCAACGTCCTGACTTTC.